This T cell receptor (beta chain) derives from a study of memory CD4+ T cells and cytomegalovirus serostatus. Study background: Healthy Belgian adult donors included nine or ten CMV-positive and 24 CMV-negative people.

Findings and caveats of the study: The CMV-associated TCR signature appears largely within the CD4+ memory repertoire. Each of approximately 69 CMV-associated TCRbeta sequences occurred in one to five individuals.

Comments on this clone: Its target is not known.

The CDR3 runs to 15 residues. Trimming left V 4 bases short and J 0 bases short, with 13 bases between. Germline lookup yields CDR1 SEHNR and CDR2 FQNEAQ (reference sequence). The sort gate was single viable CD3+CD4+CD8-CD45RO+ cells for memory CD4+ T cells. Positive selection with CD4 microbeads enriched total CD4+ T cells. Some clones are missing from TCRdb's copy, which holds only in-frame ones; the method was immunoSEQ multiplex PCR. The top ten hold 0.94% of the sample, which has approximately 47,000 clones, just under 80% seen once. Sequencing was performed on memory CD4+ T cells from blood. The chain carries TRBV7-9 and TRBJ2-7; D possibly uses TRBD1 or TRBD2 (5 bases each). The source of this sequence is an adult in good health and CMV-seronegative. CDR3 coding DNA: TGTGCCAGCAGCTCCACCCGGGACGGCTCCTACGAGCAGTACTTC. It is translated as CASSSTRDGSYEQYF.